These 8 T cell receptor beta chains were sequenced from one sample in a study of blood T cell repertoires in COVID-19 (dated by TCRdb to about 2020). The receptor library was made with the immunoSEQ multiplex PCR assay. TCRdb obtained this table from immuneACCESS and retained in-frame rearrangements with V and J assigned. These tables miss some clones; where compared with another copy, unresolved V genes account for less than half of the shortfall, and the remainder is unexplained. This sample has 140,000 to 150,000 clones in its table, and approximately 80% of those were observed once. The ten largest clonotypes hold about an eighth of the sample. Sequenced sample: peripheral blood. These receptors were obtained from a man between 60 and 75 years old with active or convalescent COVID-19.

CDR3 amino acids: CASSKAGPIRLATDTQYF. The DNA for the CDR3 is TGTGCCAGCAGCAAAGCGGGGCCCATCAGGTTGGCCACAGATACGCAGTATTTT. The V gene is TRBV7-3, the J gene TRBJ2-3; 7 bases are a match to TRBD2. Unmatched junction bases numbered 16, after V lost 5 bases and J lost 2 bases. From germline, CDR1 is SGHTA and CDR2 FQGTGA. This CDR3 spans 18 amino acids.

The chain has TRBV28 and TRBJ1-4, with 7 nucleotides matching TRBD1. Germline CDR1 and CDR2: MDHEN and SYDVKM. Losses at the gene ends were 3 bases for V and 10 bases for J; bases not matched to a gene: 14. The CDR3 spans 16 residues. CDR3 region: CASSLPGQDGIGKLFF. The CDR3 DNA sequence: TGTGCCAGCAGTTTGCCCGGACAGGATGGTATCGGAAAACTGTTTTTT.

CDR3 in DNA: TGTGCCACTAAGCAGGGTGTCAGTTACAATGAGCAGTTCTTC. It yields the protein CATKQGVSYNEQFF. This sequence joins TRBV5-4 and TRBJ2-1; tentatively, D is TRBD1 (5 bases). Germline V lookup: CDR1 SGHNT, CDR2 YYREEE (reference sequence). V gave up 9 bases and J gave up 4 bases, with 17 bases separating them. This CDR3 has 14 residues.

The rearrangement joins TRBV10-3 to TRBJ2-2; 7 bases agree with TRBD2. The CDR3 has 14 residues. Germline CDR1 ENHRY, CDR2 SYGVKD. The V and J ends lost 0 bases and 6 bases, in that order; junction bases with no gene match: 1. DNA of the CDR3: TGTGCCATCAGTGAGTCGGGAGGGTCCGGGGAGCTGTTTTTT. Translated, it gives CAISESGGSGELFF.

The chain recombines TRBV24-1 with TRBJ1-2; D is unclear. The V gene's germline CDR1 is KGHDR and CDR2 SFDVKD. The ends were cut back, 5 bases at V and 4 bases at J, with 4 bases in the middle. The CDR3 covers 11 residues. The CDR3 spells CATSGGYGYTF. The DNA for the CDR3 is TGTGCCACCAGTGGCGGCTATGGCTACACCTTC.

This clone was seen just once. The chain recombines TRBV28 with TRBJ1-1, with D possibly being TRBD1 (6 bases). The CDR3 contains 14 residues. Germline CDR1 and CDR2: MDHEN and SYDVKM. Trimming took 4 bases from V and 1 from J, leaving 10 bases between them. Written as DNA, the CDR3 is TGTGCCAGCAGTTCAGGGACATCGAACACTGAAGCTTTCTTT. Translated: CASSSGTSNTEAFF. Complete variable domain (other parts from reference TRBV28 and TRBJ1-1): DVKVTQSSRYLVKRTGEKVFLECVQDMDHENMFWYRQDPGLGLRLIYFSYDVKMKEKGDIPEGYSVSREKKERFSLILESASTNQTSMYLCASSSGTSNTEAFFGQGTRLTVV.

The chain carries TRBV4-1 and TRBJ2-7, with D possibly matching TRBD1 (5 bases). The germline CDR1 and CDR2 sequences are MGHRA and YSYEKL. V lost 8 bases to trimming and J lost 5 bases, with 19 bases between them. The CDR3 sequence is 14 residues long. CDR3 in DNA: TGCGCCAGCTCCCGACCCCAGGGTCCGAACGAGCAGTACTTC. Translation gives CASSRPQGPNEQYF.

The chain uses TRBV28 and TRBJ1-1; D is perhaps TRBD1 (6 bases). Germline-derived CDR1 and CDR2 are MDHEN and SYDVKM. The CDR3 loop spans 15 amino acids. V was trimmed by 7 bases and J by 1 base, leaving 16 bases between them. The CDR3 protein is CASMVGGPSNTEAFF. For the CDR3, the DNA is TGTGCCAGCATGGTCGGGGGGCCCTCGAACACTGAAGCTTTCTTT.